This T cell receptor beta chain was recorded in a study of cytomegalovirus exposure and HLA in healthy donors. Study overall: Unique TCR beta sequences numbering around 110 million came from 190 million or so T cells in an earlier analysis. HLA-typed donors were the source of about 85 million unique TCRs, which an early data release held.

Study-wide results and limits: Listed as cytomegalovirus-associated were over 150 TCR beta chains. The productive fraction for most TCR beta V segments was about 90% or about 30% in an earlier analysis.

60 Vbeta and 13 Jbeta primers were used in PCR. The data were produced by immunoSEQ multiplex PCR, yet TCRdb's version contains in-frame clones alone and is incomplete. Among 65,000 to 75,000 clones listed, about two thirds were seen once. Worth noting for this clone: Its antigen is currently unknown.

The CDR3 is 15 amino acids. The ends were cut back, 1 base at V and 2 bases at J, with 10 bases in the middle. CDR1 is SGHDN and CDR2 is FVKESK in the germline V gene. The specimen sequenced was PBMCs. The chain couples TRBV14 to TRBJ2-3; D may be TRBD1 (6 bases). The receptor's source is a woman in her twenties or thirties in good health and CMV-seronegative. The CDR3 DNA is TGTGCCAGCAGCCAAGGGGGACAATCCACAGATACGCAGTATTTT. Translating gives CASSQGGQSTDTQYF.